Only a few counts were recorded for the clone carrying this T cell receptor (beta chain). Its cognate antigen is unknown. The data originate from a study of blood T cells in healthy people across ages. The CDR3 has 14 residues. CDR1 is SNHLY and CDR2 is FYNNEI in the germline V gene. Germline trimming cut 6 bases from V and 3 bases from J; bases unmatched to any gene: 5. Study-wide points: Roughly linear age-related decline in beta diversity appeared, significant by age 40.

Using a J-beta primer mix together with a sample-barcoded 5' primer, a second PCR was run for about 7 to 12 cycles. Each cDNA molecule received a tag from a template-switch adaptor that had 12 random nucleotides. TCRdb recomputed calls from the 5' RACE reads with MiXCR, one row per CDR3 protein. The sample gives 900,000 to 950,000 distinct CDR3 sequences, almost 30% of which show up once; roughly 10% is in the top ten. This sample also belongs to another study, concerning T cells of mothers and their children.

The rearrangement uses TRBV2 and TRBJ2-7; the match to TRBD2 covers 10 bases. This clonotype was sampled from a woman aged 40 to 50 in good health. The specimen was blood. The CDR3 sequence: CASSRTSGYYEQYF. CDR3 in DNA: TGTGCCAGCAGCAGGACTAGCGGCTACTACGAGCAGTACTTC.